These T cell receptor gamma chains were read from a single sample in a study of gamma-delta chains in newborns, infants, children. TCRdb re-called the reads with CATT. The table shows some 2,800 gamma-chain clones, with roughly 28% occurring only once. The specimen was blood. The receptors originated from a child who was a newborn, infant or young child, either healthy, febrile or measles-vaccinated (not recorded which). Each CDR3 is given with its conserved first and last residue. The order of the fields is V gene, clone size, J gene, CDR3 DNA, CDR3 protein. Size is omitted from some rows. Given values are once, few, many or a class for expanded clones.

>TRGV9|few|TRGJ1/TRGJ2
TGTGCCTTGTGGGAGCCATCCAACTATTATAAGAAACTCTTT
CALWEPSNYYKKLF
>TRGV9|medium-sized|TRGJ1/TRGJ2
TGTGCCTTGTGGGAGGTGCAAAAGAAACTCTTT
CALWEVQKKLF
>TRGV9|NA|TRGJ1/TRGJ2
TGTGCCTTGTGGGAGGGCCCCAAGAAACTCTTT
CALWEGPKKLF
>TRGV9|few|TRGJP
TGTGCCTTGTGGGAACTGATGGCGTTGGGCAAAAAAATCAAGGTATTT
CALWELMALGKKIKVF
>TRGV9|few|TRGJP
TGTGCCTTGTGGGAATATCAAGAGTTGGGCAAAAAAATCAAGGTATTT
CALWEYQELGKKIKVF
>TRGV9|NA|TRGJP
TGTGCCTTGTGGGAGTTAAAACAAGAGTTGGGCAAAAAAATCAAGGTATTT
CALWELKQELGKKIKVF
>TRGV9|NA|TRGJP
TGTGCCTTGTGGGTCTGGAGAGAGTTGGGCAAAAAAATCAAGGTATTT
CALWVWRELGKKIKVF
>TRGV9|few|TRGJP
TGTGCCTTGTGGGAGGCTGCGGTGGAGTTGGGCAAAAAAATCAAGGTATTT
CALWEAAVELGKKIKVF
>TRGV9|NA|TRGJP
TGCGCCTTGTGGGAGGTGAGCCACAAGTTGGGCAAAAAAATCAAGGTATTC
CALWEVSHKLGKKIKVF
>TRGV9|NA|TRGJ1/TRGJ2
TGTGCCTGGTGGGAGACGCGGGGTTATTATAAGAAACTCTTT
CAWWETRGYYKKLF
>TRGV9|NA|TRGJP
TGTGCCTTGTGGGAGGTCAAACAAAGTCCGGGCAAAAAAATCAAGGTATTT
CALWEVKQSPGKKIKVF
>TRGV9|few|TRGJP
TGTGCCTTGTGGGGACAAGAGTTGGGCAAAAAAATCAAGGTATTT
CALWGQELGKKIKVF
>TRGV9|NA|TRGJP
TGTGCCTTGTGGGACCTCCGGGAGTTGGGCAAAAAAATCAAGGTATTT
CALWDLRELGKKIKVF
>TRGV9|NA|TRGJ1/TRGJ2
TGTGCCTTGTGGGAGGCCAATTCTTATTATAAGAAACTCTTT
CALWEANSYYKKLF
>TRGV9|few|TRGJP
TGTGCCTTGTGGGAGGTGCATGTTCCAGAGTTGGGCAAAAAAATCAAGGTATTT
CALWEVHVPELGKKIKVF
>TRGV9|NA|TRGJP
TGTGCCTTGTGGGGGGTTATAAGTGAGTTGGGCAAAAAAATCAAGGTATTT
CALWGVISELGKKIKVF
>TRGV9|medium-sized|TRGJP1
TGTGCCTTGTGGGATACCACTGGTTGGTTCAAGATATTT
CALWDTTGWFKIF
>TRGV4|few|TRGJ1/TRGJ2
TGTGCCACCTGGGGTAATTATTATAAGAAACTCTTT
CATWGNYYKKLF
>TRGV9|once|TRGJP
TGTGCCTTGTGGGAGAAATCCCAAGAGTTGGGCAAAAAAATCAAGGTATTT
CALWEKSQELGKKIKVF
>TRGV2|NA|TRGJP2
TGTGCCACCTGGGACGGGATTAGTAGTGATTGGATCAAGACGTTT
CATWDGISSDWIKTF
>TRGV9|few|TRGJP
TGTGCCTTCCAAGAGTTGGGCAAAAAAATCAAGGTATTT
CAFQELGKKIKVF
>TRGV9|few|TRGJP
TGTGCCTTGTGGGAGGTGCGTTCGGAGTTGGGCAAAAAAATCAAGGTATTT
CALWEVRSELGKKIKVF
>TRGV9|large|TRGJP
TGTGCCTTGTGGGAGGTGAGGGAGTTGGGCAAAAAAATCAAGGTATTT
CALWEVRELGKKIKVF
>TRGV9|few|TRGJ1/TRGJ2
TGTGCCTTGTGGGAGGAGACTGCGAATTATTATAAGAAACTCTTT
CALWEETANYYKKLF
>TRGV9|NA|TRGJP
TGTGCCTTGTGGGGGGTGCACGGGAAAGAGCTGGGCAAAAAAATCAAGGTATTT
CALWGVHGKELGKKIKVF
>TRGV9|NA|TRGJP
TGTGCCTTGTGGGACCGGTTACGAGAGTTGGGCAAAAAAATCAAGGTATTT
CALWDRLRELGKKIKVF
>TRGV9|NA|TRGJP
TGTGCCTTGTGGGAGGGATCCTCCGAGTTGGGCAAAAAAATCAAGGTATTT
CALWEGSSELGKKIKVF
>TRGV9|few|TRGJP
TGTGCCTTGTGGGAGTCGGGATTGGGCAAAAAAATCAAGGTATTT
CALWESGLGKKIKVF
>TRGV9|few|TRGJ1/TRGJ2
TGTGCCTTGTGGGAACAACCCCCTTGGTGTTATAAGAAACTCTTT
CALWEQPPWCYKKLF
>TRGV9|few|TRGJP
TGTGCCTTGTGGGCCCCACAAGAGTTGGGCAAAAAAATCAAGGTATTT
CALWAPQELGKKIKVF
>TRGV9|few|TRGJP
TGTGCCTTGTGGGAGGTGCGAATGGGCAAAAAAATCAAGGTATTT
CALWEVRMGKKIKVF
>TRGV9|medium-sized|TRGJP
TGTGCCTTGTGGGATCACGGCCGGTTGGGCAAAAAAATCAAGGTATTT
CALWDHGRLGKKIKVF
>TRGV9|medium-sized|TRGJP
TGTGCCTTGTGGGAGGTGAATGAGTTGGGCAAAAAAATCAAGGTATTT
CALWEVNELGKKIKVF
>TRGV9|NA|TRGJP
TGTGCCTTGTGGGAGGTCAGCCTTCAAGAGTTGGGCAAAAAAATCAAGGTATTT
CALWEVSLQELGKKIKVF
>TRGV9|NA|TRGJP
TGTGCCTTGTGGGAGGTGGTGCAAGAGTTGGGCAAAAAAATCAAGGTATTT
CALWEVVQELGKKIKVF
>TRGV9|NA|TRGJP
TGTGCCTTGTGGGAGGTAGAGAGGGCGGGAGAGTTGGGCAAAAAAATCAAGGTATTT
CALWEVERAGELGKKIKVF
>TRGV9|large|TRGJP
TGTGCCTTGTGGGAGGCGCCGTATAGGGGCAAAAAAATCAAGGTATTT
CALWEAPYRGKKIKVF
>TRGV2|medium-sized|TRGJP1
TGTGCCACCTGGGACGGCACTGGTTGGTTCAAGATATTT
CATWDGTGWFKIF
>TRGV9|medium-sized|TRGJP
TGTGCCTTGTGGGAGGCGAGGCAAGAGTTGGGCAAAAAAATCAAGGTATTT
CALWEARQELGKKIKVF
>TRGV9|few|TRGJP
TGTGCCTTGTGGGAGACTAACGAAGAGTTGGGCAAAAAAATCAAGGTATTT
CALWETNEELGKKIKVF
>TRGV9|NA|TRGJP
TGTGCCTTGTGGGAGGTGCAGGGAAGAGAGTTGGGCAAAAAAATCAAGGTATTT
CALWEVQGRELGKKIKVF
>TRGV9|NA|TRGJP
TGTGCCTTGTGGGAGGCGACTAAAGAGTTGGGCAAAAAAATCAAGGTATTT
CALWEATKELGKKIKVF
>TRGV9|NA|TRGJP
TGTGCCTTGTGGGAGGACCTCCAAGAGTTGGGCAAAAAAATCAAGGTATTT
CALWEDLQELGKKIKVF
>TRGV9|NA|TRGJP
TGTGCCTTGTGGGAAACACAGGGGTTGGGCAAAAAAATCAAGGTATTT
CALWETQGLGKKIKVF
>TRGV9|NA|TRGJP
TGTGCCTTGTGGGAAAGGGGCCCCCGACCGGAGTTGGGCAAAAAAATCATGGTATTT
CALWERGPRPELGKKIMVF
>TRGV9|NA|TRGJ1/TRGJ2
TGTGCCTTGTGGGAGGTGCCTAATTATTATAAGAAACTCTTT
CALWEVPNYYKKLF
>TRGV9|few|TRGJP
TGTGCCTTGTGGGAGGTGCATTTAGAGTTGGGCAAAAAAATCAAGGTATTT
CALWEVHLELGKKIKVF
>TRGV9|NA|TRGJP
TGTGCCTTGTGGCGCTCGGGGCCGCAACAAGAGTTGGGCAAAAAAATCAAGGTATTC
CALWRSGPQQELGKKIKVF
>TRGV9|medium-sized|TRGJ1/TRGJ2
TGTGCCTTGTGGGAGGTGCGGAAGAAACTCTTT
CALWEVRKKLF